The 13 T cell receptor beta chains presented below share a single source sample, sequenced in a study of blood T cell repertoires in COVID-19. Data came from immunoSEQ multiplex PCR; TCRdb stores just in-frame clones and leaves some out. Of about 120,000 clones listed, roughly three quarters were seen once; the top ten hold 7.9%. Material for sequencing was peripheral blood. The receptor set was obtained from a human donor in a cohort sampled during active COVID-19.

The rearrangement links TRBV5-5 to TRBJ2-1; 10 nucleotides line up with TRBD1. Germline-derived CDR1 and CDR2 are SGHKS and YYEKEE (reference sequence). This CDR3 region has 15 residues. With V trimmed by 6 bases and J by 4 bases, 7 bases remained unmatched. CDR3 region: CASNEDRGVYNEQFF. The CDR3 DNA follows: TGTGCCAGCAACGAGGACAGGGGGGTTTACAATGAGCAGTTCTTC.

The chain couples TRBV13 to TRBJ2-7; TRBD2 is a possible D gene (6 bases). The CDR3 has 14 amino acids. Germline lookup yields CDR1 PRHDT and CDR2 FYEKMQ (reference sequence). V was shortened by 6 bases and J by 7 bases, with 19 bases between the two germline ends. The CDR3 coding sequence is TGTGCCAGCAGAGAGGACGGAGGGCCTCGAGAGCAGTACTTC. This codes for CASREDGGPREQYF.

CDR3 region: CASSSGERSTGELFF. The CDR3 DNA reads as TGTGCCAGCAGTTCGGGGGAGCGGTCCACCGGGGAGCTGTTTTTT. The J gene is TRBJ2-2, the V gene TRBV28; D may be TRBD2 (6 bases). Trimming removed 4 bases at V and 4 bases at J, with 13 bases between. In germline, CDR1 is MDHEN, CDR2 SYDVKM. CDR3 length equals 15 residues.

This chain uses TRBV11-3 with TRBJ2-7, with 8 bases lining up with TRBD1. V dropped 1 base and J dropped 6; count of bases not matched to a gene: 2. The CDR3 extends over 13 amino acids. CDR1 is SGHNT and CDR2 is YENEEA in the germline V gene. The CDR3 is CASSLATGGEQYF. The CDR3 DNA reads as TGTGCCAGCAGCTTAGCTACAGGGGGCGAGCAGTACTTC.

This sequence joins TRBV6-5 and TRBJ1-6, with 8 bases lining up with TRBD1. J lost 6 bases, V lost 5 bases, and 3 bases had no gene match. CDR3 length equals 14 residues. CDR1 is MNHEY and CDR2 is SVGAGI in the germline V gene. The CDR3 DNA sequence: TGTGCCAGCAGTAGCAGGGGGCTTAATTCACCCCTCCACTTT. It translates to CASSSRGLNSPLHF.

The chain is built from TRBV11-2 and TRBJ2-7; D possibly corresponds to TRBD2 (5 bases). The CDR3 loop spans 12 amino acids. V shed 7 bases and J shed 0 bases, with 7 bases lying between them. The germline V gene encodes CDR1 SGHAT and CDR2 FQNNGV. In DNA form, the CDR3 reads TGTGCCAGCAAAGGGAGCTCCTACGAGCAGTACTTC. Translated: CASKGSSYEQYF.

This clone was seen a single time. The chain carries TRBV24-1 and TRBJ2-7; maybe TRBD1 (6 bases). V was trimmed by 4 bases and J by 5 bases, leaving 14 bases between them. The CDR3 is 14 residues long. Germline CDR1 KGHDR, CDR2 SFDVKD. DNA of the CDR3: TGTGCCACCAGTGAACAGGACAGTCCTGACGAGCAGTACTTC. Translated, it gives CATSEQDSPDEQYF.

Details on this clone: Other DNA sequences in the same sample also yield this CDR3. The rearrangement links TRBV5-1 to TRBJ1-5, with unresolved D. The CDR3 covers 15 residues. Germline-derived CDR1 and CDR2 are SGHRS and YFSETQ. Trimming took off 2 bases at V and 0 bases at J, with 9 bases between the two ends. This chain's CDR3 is CASSLGGYSNQPQHF. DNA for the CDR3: TGCGCCAGCAGCTTAGGCGGCTATAGCAATCAGCCCCAGCATTTT.

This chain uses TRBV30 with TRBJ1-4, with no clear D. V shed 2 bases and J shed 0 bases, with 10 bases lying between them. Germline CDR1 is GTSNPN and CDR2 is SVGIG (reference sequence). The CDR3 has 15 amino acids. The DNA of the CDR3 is TGTGCCTGGAGTCGGGGTGCCGCAACTAATGAAAAACTGTTTTTT. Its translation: CAWSRGAATNEKLFF.

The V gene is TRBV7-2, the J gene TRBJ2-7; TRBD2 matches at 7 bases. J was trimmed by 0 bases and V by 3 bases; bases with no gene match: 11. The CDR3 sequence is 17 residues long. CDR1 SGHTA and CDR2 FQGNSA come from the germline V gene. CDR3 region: CASSFNDGGRNSYEQYF. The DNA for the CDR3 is TGTGCCAGCAGCTTTAATGACGGCGGGAGAAACTCCTACGAGCAGTACTTC.

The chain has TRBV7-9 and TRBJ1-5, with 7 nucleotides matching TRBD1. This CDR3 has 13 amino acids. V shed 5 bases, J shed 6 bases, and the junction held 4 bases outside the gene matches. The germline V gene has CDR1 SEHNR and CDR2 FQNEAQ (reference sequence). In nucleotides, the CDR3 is TGTGCCAGCAGCGAGGGGGCGGGTCAGCCCCAGCATTTT. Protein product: CASSEGAGQPQHF. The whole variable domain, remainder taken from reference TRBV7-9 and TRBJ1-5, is DTGVSQNPRHKITKRGQNVTFRCDPISEHNRLYWYRQTLGQGPEFLTYFQNEAQLEKSRLLSDRFSAERPKGSFSTLEIQRTEQGDSAMYLCASSEGAGQPQHFGDGTRLSIL.

The CDR3 sequence: CASSGTGGHQPQHF. The CDR3 DNA follows: TGTGCCAGCAGTGGGACAGGGGGACATCAGCCCCAGCATTTT. The chain uses TRBV25-1 and TRBJ1-5, with 10 bases that match TRBD1. CDR3 length equals 14 residues. V was pared by 4 bases and J by 5 bases, with 2 bases of the junction left unmatched. Germline values: CDR1 MGHDK, CDR2 SYGVNS.

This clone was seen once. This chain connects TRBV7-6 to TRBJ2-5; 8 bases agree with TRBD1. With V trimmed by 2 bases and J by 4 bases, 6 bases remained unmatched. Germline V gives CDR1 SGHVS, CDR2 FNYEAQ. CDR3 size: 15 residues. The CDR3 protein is CASSLQGARRETQYF. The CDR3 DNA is TGTGCCAGCAGCTTACAGGGGGCTAGAAGAGAGACCCAGTACTTC.